The T cell receptor beta chain under discussion was sequenced for a study of blood T cell repertoires in COVID-19 (dated by TCRdb to 2018 to 2020). Some background on the complete study: The collaborator samples originated in the United States, Italy and Spain and spanned the acute and convalescent phases of COVID-19. Subjects who had been exposed to COVID-19, were actively infected with it, or had recovered from it provided the deeply sampled blood TCRbeta repertoires that made up the dataset. The repertoires were made available in a free public database intended to serve as a resource for research on the immune response to SARS-CoV-2. The prospective study material was composed of cDNA or gDNA derived from T cells, B-cell-depleted T cells, or PBMCs. Where HLA class I and class II types were available, the types were taken from metadata supplied by the sample provider, not from assay-based typing. The sample metadata nearly always contained a de-identified subject ID, COVID-19 status, age in years and sex. The samples were drawn from the first 160 participants of the ongoing ImmuneRACE study and from 1,254 subjects provided by 6 global collaborators.

About this clone: The specificity of this receptor is unknown. Base qualities are not provided; no much larger clone lies one nucleotide away.

Beyond this particular receptor, the publication reports: The amount of clinical and demographic metadata varied by source and participant and was provided uncurated.

V lost 0 bases and J lost 5 bases, and the count of bases not matched to a germline gene is 2. Based on the germline V gene, the CDR1 and CDR2 sequences are SGHDT and YYEEEE. The cysteine opens and the phenylalanine closes a CDR3 of 14 amino acids. Here the CDR3 DNA is all that survives: 42 bases in frame from base 1. The collaborating institutions used their own protocols to collect whole blood in K2EDTA tubes. Collaborator samples were shipped for TCRbeta analysis as frozen whole blood, isolated PBMCs, or DNA extracted from either sample type. TCRbeta CDR3 regions were amplified from genomic DNA using the immunoSEQ Assay, a bias-controlled multiplex PCR. As for how the authors treated the data: The number of nucleated cells in each sample was estimated from the amplification of reference gene primers within the assay. To quantify the absolute abundance of each unique TCRbeta CDR3 rearrangement, sequence reads were collapsed and filtered. For each sample, productive Simpson clonality was calculated by taking the square root of Simpson's diversity index across productive rearrangements. The table was pulled from immuneACCESS by TCRdb, which kept in-frame rearrangements only. Such tables lose some clones; where checked, under half of the loss comes from unresolved V genes, and the rest has no known cause. The DNA gave D and trimming, while V, J and clone size come from that table. A total of 25,000 to 35,000 clones appear in this sample, approximately 87% of them only once. Roughly 15% of the sample lies in the top ten.

This chain is built from TRBV5-6 and TRBJ2-7, with 10 central nucleotides matching TRBD1. The sequenced sample consisted of peripheral blood. The TCR was taken from a man between 65 and 85 years old with active COVID-19. The CDR3 region reads CASSLGDRGHEQYF. The bases read TGTGCCAGCAGCTTGGGGGACAGGGGCCACGAGCAGTACTTC.